This T cell receptor beta chain was sequenced in a study of blood T cell repertoires in COVID-19. Per the original methods: Amplified reference gene primers provided the basis for estimating nucleated cell counts. TCRdb keeps only in-frame clones here, not all; method: immunoSEQ multiplex PCR. From that table come the V and J calls and clone size; the DNA was used to work out D and trimming. Of over 110,000 clones detected, just under 80% appear once; the ten largest clones hold around 1.8%. This clone was picked up a small number of times. Other DNA sequences in this sample translate to the same CDR3. V was trimmed by 3 bases and J by 5 bases, leaving 8 bases between them. Per the germline V gene, CDR1 is LNHDA and CDR2 is SQIVND (reference sequence). The CDR3 is made up of 12 amino acids.

The chain carries TRBV19 and TRBJ2-7; D unresolved. Specimen: peripheral blood. The sequence was obtained from a woman aged 60-70 years with acute or convalescent COVID-19. CDR3: CASSISTNEQYF. The CDR3 DNA follows: TGTGCCAGTAGTATTAGTACGAACGAGCAGTACTTC.